This T cell receptor (beta chain) appears in the sequencing data of a study of shared clonotypes between healthy human individuals (dated by TCRdb to 2018 to 2020). In the study overall: The cohort comprised a couple of women and a few men aged 18 to 49 years. Libraries were prepared and TCR repertoires were sequenced by different laboratories using diverse techniques, in order to increase sequencing depth and limit assay-specific biases. For each donor, three plates each were used for CD4 naive and CD4 memory, two plates were used for CD8 naive, and one plate was used for CD8 memory. Per donor, leukapheresis produced somewhere between about 0.9 and 9 billion PBMCs. To estimate repertoire size and how much clonotypes are shared between individuals, the study performed deep sequencing of blood TCR repertoires from five healthy adults. Results and caveats for the whole study, not just this receptor: Sampling was restricted to blood, and TCR repertoires in tissues likely differ from the TCR repertoires found in blood. Compared with non-shared clonotypes, clonotypes shared by all four sorted-subset donors had higher generation probabilities. The small number of donors limited the genetic and exposure-history diversity represented. Naive subsets generally had larger estimated clonotype richness than memory subsets. Incomplete sequencing was indicated by rarefaction of sorted-subset datasets, despite the large sequencing depth. Across several donors, roughly 5% of naive CD4, around 3.5% of naive CD8, 2.3% of memory CD4, and under 0.45% of memory CD8 clonotypes were shared. Pairwise subsampling led to the expectation that sequencing depth would affect the degree of clonotype sharing among donors.

Using the deep immunoSEQ assay, TCR CDR3 regions were amplified from genomic DNA by multiplex PCR. Genomic DNA extracted from each cell subset was distributed evenly over all wells of several immunoSEQ 96-well plates, and each plate served as one replicate. For sorted subsets, each replicate PCR was loaded with 200 to 250 ng genomic DNA, equivalent to about 30,000 T cell genomes. Purified libraries were quantified with a Qubit 3.0 fluorometer, sized on a Bioanalyzer 2100, and re-quantified with the KAPA Library Quantification kit. Every immunoSEQ 96-well plate was sequenced on a dedicated single-read 150-cycle Illumina NextSeq 550 flow cell. On the authors' methods: The immunoSEQ output contained only junctional sequences without quality scores, so filtering could not match that applied to full-length reads. Sequences were annotated with PyIR, a Python wrapper for IgBLAST v1.9, and V/J genes and CDR3 were assigned using IMGT germline references. Any read was removed if the V/J assignment was weak (E-value above 1e-6), the CDR3 was missing, or the read contained stop codons, out-of-frame junctions, or ambiguous translated residues. V3J clonotypes were defined as sequences sharing the same inferred V gene, J gene, and CDR3 amino acid sequence. The percentage overlap between two repertoires was calculated by dividing the number of shared unique clonotypes by the size of the smaller repertoire. Three approaches were used to assess repertoire richness: RTK rarefaction, the Chao1 estimator, and Recon v2.1 estimates of unobserved clonotypes. Generation probabilities for all TCRbeta clonotypes obtained by the gDNA method from a handful of donors were computed using OLGA. The table was pulled from immuneACCESS by TCRdb, which kept in-frame rearrangements only. Such tables lose some clones; where checked, under half of the loss comes from unresolved V genes, and the rest has no known cause. V and J calls and clone size are those listed in that table; D and trimming were worked out from the DNA. The sample profile shows 740,000 or so clones; around 73% of them were found once. 1.5% to 2% of the sample comes from the top ten.

The CDR1 and CDR2 encoded by the germline V gene are SGHAT and FQNNGV. The CDR3 has 16 amino acids, counting the end cysteine and phenylalanine. Solely the CDR3 DNA is kept, with 48 bases framed from the first base. V and J lose 1 base and 6 bases, and a span of 19 bases separates them. A note on this clone: It lacks a known antigen. No per-base quality is available; no much larger clone lies one base away.

Donors were healthy HIV-negative adults with no recently reported acute infections or vaccinations. All donors were Caucasian adults living in Nashville, Tennessee, USA. CD4+ T cells were enriched by magnetic negative selection; naive cells were then positively selected on CD45RA, and the negative fraction formed the memory subset. After blood collection by leukapheresis, PBMCs were isolated using Ficoll-Histopaque density gradient centrifugation and then cryopreserved in the vapor phase of liquid nitrogen. Analytical flow cytometry was used to check the purity and quantity of every magnetically sorted T cell population. From each sorted fraction, genomic DNA was isolated and quantified by UV absorbance on a Nanodrop 2000c.

Here the chain combines TRBV11-2 and TRBJ2-7; the D region possibly corresponds to TRBD2 (6 bases align). Sequencing input: memory CD4+ T cells sorted from blood. The sample's cell subset or site label is to be understood as: CD45RA-negative fraction. The sequence was obtained from a woman younger than 45 in good health. The CDR3 is CASSLGGVAASAEQYF. Here is the DNA: TGTGCCAGCAGCTTAGGGGGGGTAGCGGCGTCCGCCGAGCAGTACTTC.